In its sample, the clone carrying this T cell receptor beta chain was seen many times. Antigen specificity is unknown. Library preparation (for TCRbeta) was performed with unique molecular identifiers. TCRdb redid the calling of the PCR reads with MiXCR, one entry per CDR3 protein. The repertoire holds fewer than 1 million distinct CDR3 sequences, with 16% as singletons. This record belongs to a study of T-cell reconstitution after alpha-beta-depleted transplantation in children. Overall study findings and caveats: Newly produced T cells mostly accounted for T-cell counts and diversity one year post-transplant. It was surviving recipient T cells and thymic progenitors that gave some patients high TCRbeta diversity at day 60. The origin of alpha-beta T cells about two months after transplant was reportedly several hundred expanded graft clones.

With V trimmed by 2 bases and J by 2 bases, 6 bases remained unmatched. Germline loops: CDR1 SGHRS, CDR2 YFSETQ. This CDR3 is 16 amino acids long. The sequence was collected from a male patient aged 10 to 17 who had a stem cell transplant for acute lymphoblastic leukemia, so the T cells may come from the graft donor. The rearrangement links TRBV5-1 to TRBJ2-1, with 8 positions matching TRBD1. This material consisted of PBMCs, mostly from graft donor cells, taken 360 days after TCRalphabeta/CD19-depleted stem cell transplant. The CDR3 spells CASSFRPGQAYNEQFF. The DNA for the CDR3 is TGCGCCAGCAGCTTTAGGCCGGGACAGGCCTACAATGAGCAGTTCTTC.